This T cell receptor (beta chain) is from a study of T cells in Graves' hyperthyroidism and ophthalmopathy. A Clinical Activity Score of at least 3, a NOSPECS grade of at least 4 and a duration under 3 months were recorded in the ophthalmopathy patients. Deletions cut 6 bases from V and 6 bases from J, with 14 bases between. Germline V gene sequence: CDR1 SGHAT, CDR2 FQNNGV. The CDR3 has 13 amino acids. RNA transcripts yielded amplified TCR beta CDR3 regions. Researchers ran a first-round RT-PCR on the TCR CDR3 using the HTBI primer set. TCRdb fed the multiplex PCR reads into MiXCR, producing one record per CDR3 protein. The sample lists about 640,000 distinct CDR3 sequences, about a fifth seen once, with 34% in the top ten. On this clonotype itself: Its specificity is not known.

Study results and caveats: From stable hyperthyroidism, ophthalmopathy was set apart by a 13 V-J model.

Sequences were obtained from blood. The chain joins TRBV11-2 to TRBJ1-1; D not resolved. This receptor was identified in a man younger than 45 with Graves' ophthalmopathy. The CDR3 reads CASRSGLHPEAFF. CDR3 DNA: TGTGCCAGCAGATCGGGTCTCCACCCTGAAGCTTTCTTT.